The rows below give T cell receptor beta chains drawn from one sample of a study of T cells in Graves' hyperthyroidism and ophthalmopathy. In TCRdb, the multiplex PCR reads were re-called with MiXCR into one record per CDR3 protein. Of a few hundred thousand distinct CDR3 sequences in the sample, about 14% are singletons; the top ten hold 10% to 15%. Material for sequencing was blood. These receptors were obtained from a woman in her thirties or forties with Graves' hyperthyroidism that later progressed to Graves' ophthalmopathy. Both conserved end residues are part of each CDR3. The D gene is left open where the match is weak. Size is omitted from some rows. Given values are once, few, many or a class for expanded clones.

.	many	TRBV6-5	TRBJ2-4	CASSYSLGQALAKNIQYF	TGTGCCAGCAGTTACTCTCTGGGACAAGCACTAGCCAAAAACATTCAGTACTTC
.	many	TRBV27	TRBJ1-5	CASSYSANQPQHF	TGTGCCAGCAGTTACAGCGCCAATCAGCCCCAGCATTTT
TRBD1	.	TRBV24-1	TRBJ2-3	CATSDPRDRGTDTQYF	TGTGCCACCAGTGATCCCCGGGACAGGGGCACAGATACGCAGTATTTT
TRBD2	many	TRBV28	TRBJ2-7	CASSLSSGSRAYEQYF	TGTGCCAGCAGTTTAAGCAGCGGGAGTAGAGCCTACGAGCAGTACTTC
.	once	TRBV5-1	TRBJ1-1	CASTGDWNTEAFF	TGCGCCAGCACCGGGGACTGGAACACTGAAGCTTTCTTT
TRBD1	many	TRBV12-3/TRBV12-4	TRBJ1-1	CASSGQGTVLPSAFF	TGTGCCAGCAGCGGACAGGGAACCGTCCTCCCGTCAGCTTTCTTT
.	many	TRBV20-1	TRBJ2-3	CSARDQGEGTDTQYF	TGCAGTGCTAGAGATCAGGGGGAGGGCACAGATACGCAGTATTTT
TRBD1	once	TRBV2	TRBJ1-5	CASSPGTGFLSVSNQPQHF	TGTGCCAGCAGCCCCGGGACAGGGTTTCTTTCGGTTAGCAATCAGCCCCAGCATTTT
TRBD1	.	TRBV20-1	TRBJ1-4	CSARGTGLNEKLFF	TGCAGTGCTAGGGGGACAGGCCTTAATGAAAAACTGTTTTTT
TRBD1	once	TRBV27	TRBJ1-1	CASRDRATESFF	TGTGCCAGCAGAGACAGGGCCACTGAGTCTTTCTTT
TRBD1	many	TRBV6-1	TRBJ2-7	CASSSQGAGNIYEQYF	TGTGCCAGCAGCTCCCAGGGGGCGGGAAATATCTACGAGCAGTACTTC
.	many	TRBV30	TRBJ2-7	CASQGSGYEQYF	TGTGCCTCCCAGGGAAGCGGGTACGAGCAGTACTTC
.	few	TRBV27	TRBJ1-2	CASSLLQGRVLPDGYTF	TGTGCCAGCAGTCTCCTACAGGGACGGGTCCTTCCCGATGGCTACACCTTC
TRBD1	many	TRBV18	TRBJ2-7	CASSPPQGEFYEQYF	TGTGCCAGCTCACCACCACAGGGGGAATTCTACGAGCAGTACTTC
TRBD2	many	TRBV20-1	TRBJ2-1	CSARERKRDFYNEQFF	TGCAGTGCTAGAGAACGGAAGCGGGACTTTTACAATGAGCAGTTCTTC
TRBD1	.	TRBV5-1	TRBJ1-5	CASSLPDMSTGQVCNQPQHF	TGCGCCAGCAGCTTGCCGGATATGTCAACAGGACAGGTATGCAATCAGCCCCAGCATTTT
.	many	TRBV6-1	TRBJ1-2	CASSEDWTYGYTF	TGTGCCAGCAGTGAGGACTGGACCTATGGCTACACCTTC
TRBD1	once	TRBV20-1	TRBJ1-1	CSARAGQTNTFEAFF	TGCAGTGCTAGAGCGGGACAGACCAACACTTTTGAAGCTTTCTTT
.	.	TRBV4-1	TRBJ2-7	CASSQVPGLQSYEQYF	TGCGCCAGCAGCCAAGTCCCCGGACTACAGTCCTACGAGCAGTACTTC
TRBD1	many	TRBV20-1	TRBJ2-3	CSAGVGGGSTQYF	TGCAGTGCCGGGGTAGGGGGCGGGTCAACGCAGTATTTT
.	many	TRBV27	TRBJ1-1	CASRHHRTTGGNTEAFF	TGTGCCAGCAGACATCACCGAACTACTGGGGGAAACACTGAAGCTTTCTTT
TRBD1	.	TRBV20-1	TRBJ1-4	CSTRQGTTTNEKLFF	TGCAGTACGAGACAGGGGACGACAACTAATGAAAAACTGTTTTTT
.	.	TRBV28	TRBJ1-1	CASSLGVRMNTEAFF	TGTGCCAGCAGTTTAGGGGTAAGGATGAACACTGAAGCTTTCTTT
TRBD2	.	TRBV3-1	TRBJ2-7	CASSQQPGLGAYEQYF	TGTGCCAGCAGCCAACAACCGGGACTAGGAGCCTACGAGCAGTACTTC
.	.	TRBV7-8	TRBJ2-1	CASSSGERLKWFF	TGTGCCAGCAGCTCAGGGGAACGTCTAAAGTGGTTCTTC
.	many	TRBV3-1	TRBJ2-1	CASSHFEEEQFF	TGTGCCAGCAGCCACTTTGAGGAAGAGCAGTTCTTC
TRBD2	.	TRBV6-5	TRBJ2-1	CASSPRLAGIGYNEQFF	TGTGCCAGCAGTCCTCGACTAGCGGGAATCGGCTACAATGAGCAGTTCTTC
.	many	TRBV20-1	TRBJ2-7	CSAPLGSGFYEQYF	TGCAGTGCTCCTCTCGGGAGCGGTTTTTACGAGCAGTACTTC
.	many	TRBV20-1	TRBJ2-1	CSGVRALKGNEQFF	TGCAGTGGAGTGAGGGCCCTCAAAGGCAATGAGCAGTTCTTC
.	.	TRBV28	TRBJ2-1	CASSFRGVQQGEQFF	TGTGCCAGCAGTTTTAGGGGTGTCCAGCAGGGTGAGCAGTTCTTC
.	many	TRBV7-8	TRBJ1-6	CASSLAWRRDSPLHF	TGTGCCAGCAGCTTAGCATGGCGCAGGGACTCACCCCTCCACTTT
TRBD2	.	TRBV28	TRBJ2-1	CASSDWGLAGELTYNEQFF	TGTGCCAGCAGTGACTGGGGACTAGCGGGAGAGCTTACCTACAATGAGCAGTTCTTC
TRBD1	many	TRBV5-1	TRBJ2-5	CASSEGTGGASETQYF	TGCGCCAGCAGCGAGGGGACAGGGGGCGCGTCAGAGACCCAGTACTTC
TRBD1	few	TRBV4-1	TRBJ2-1	CASTLTPGTVRNEQFF	TGCGCCAGCACCCTCACCCCCGGGACAGTTAGGAATGAGCAGTTCTTC
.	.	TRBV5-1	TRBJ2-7	CASSFYAGPYEQYF	TGCGCCAGCAGCTTTTATGCAGGACCTTACGAGCAGTACTTC
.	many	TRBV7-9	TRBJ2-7	CASSPILAYEQYF	TGTGCCAGCAGCCCCATCCTAGCGTACGAGCAGTACTTC
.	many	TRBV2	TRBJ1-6	CASSERRRWRIDSPLHF	TGTGCCAGCAGTGAAAGGCGCAGGTGGAGAATTGATTCACCCCTCCACTTT
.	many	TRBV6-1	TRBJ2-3	CASRRSPGRKITDTQYF	TGTGCCAGCAGAAGATCTCCGGGACGGAAAATCACAGATACGCAGTATTTT
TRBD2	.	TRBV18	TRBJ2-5	CASSLRDYHAFEETQYF	TGTGCCAGCTCACTCCGGGACTACCATGCTTTTGAAGAGACCCAGTACTTC
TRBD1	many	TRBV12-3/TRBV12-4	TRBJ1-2	CASSRGNGQGEGYTF	TGTGCCAGCAGCCGAGGAAATGGGCAGGGGGAAGGCTACACCTTC
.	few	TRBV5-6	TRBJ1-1	CASSWGASEAFF	TGTGCCAGCTCCTGGGGGGCCTCTGAAGCTTTCTTT
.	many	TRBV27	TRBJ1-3	CASSLTGYYAGNTIYF	TGTGCCAGCAGTTTAACAGGCTATTATGCTGGAAACACCATATATTTT
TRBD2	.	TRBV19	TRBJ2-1	CASSIGDLLAGYNEQFF	TGTGCCAGTAGTATCGGGGACTTACTAGCGGGTTACAATGAGCAGTTCTTC
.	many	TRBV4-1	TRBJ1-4	CASSRSMAAVGEKLFF	TGCGCCAGCAGCCGCTCTATGGCCGCGGTCGGGGAAAAACTGTTTTTT
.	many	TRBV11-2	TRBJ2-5	CASSLSGSSQETQYF	TGTGCCAGCAGCTTATCAGGCAGTAGCCAAGAGACCCAGTACTTC
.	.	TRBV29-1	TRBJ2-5	CSVIDIQETQYF	TGCAGCGTTATAGACATCCAAGAGACCCAGTACTTC
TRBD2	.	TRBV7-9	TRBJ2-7	CASSLTAGGPYEQYF	TGTGCCAGCAGCTTAACGGCGGGAGGTCCCTACGAGCAGTACTTC
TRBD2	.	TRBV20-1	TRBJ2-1	CSARDQASGRFQQFF	TGCAGTGCTAGAGATCAGGCTAGCGGGAGATTTCAGCAGTTCTTC
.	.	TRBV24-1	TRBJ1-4	CATSDPGAGEEKLFF	TGTGCCACCAGTGATCCCGGGGCGGGCGAGGAAAAACTGTTTTTT
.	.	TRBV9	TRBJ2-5	CASSVREAGTETQYF	TGTGCCAGCAGCGTTCGTGAGGCAGGGACCGAGACCCAGTACTTC
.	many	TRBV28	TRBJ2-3	CASSTPQRTDTQYF	TGTGCCAGCAGTACACCACAGCGCACAGATACGCAGTATTTT
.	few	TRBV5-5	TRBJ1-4	CASSLAIYGREGEKLFF	TGTGCCAGCAGCTTGGCCATTTACGGCAGGGAGGGTGAAAAACTGTTTTTT